The entry below gives a single T cell receptor (beta chain) sequence along with its context. This entry belongs to a study of blood T cells in healthy people across ages. In the study overall: Capture via template switching afforded approximately one barcoded beta molecule per two T cells.

CDR1 MNHEY and CDR2 SMNVEV come from the germline V gene (reference sequence). V was trimmed by 5 bases and J by 0 bases, leaving 10 bases between them. The CDR3 has 15 amino acids. It was with a sample-barcoded 5' primer and a J-beta primer mix that a second PCR of about 6 to 12 cycles was run. Through a template-switch adaptor with 12 random nucleotides, each cDNA molecule received a tag. Sequencing yielded, for each sample, at least 3 million paired-end reads carrying CDR3. TCRdb fed the 5' RACE reads into MiXCR, producing one record per CDR3 protein. This table holds some 1.7 million distinct CDR3 sequences, 25% to 30% found once.

The source of this sequence is a woman in her 30s in good health. Sequencing was performed on blood. The chain carries TRBV27 and TRBJ1-4; possibly TRBD1 for D (5 bases). The CDR3 is CASSVRVSTNEKLFF. The DNA for the CDR3 is TGTGCCAGCAGTGTCAGGGTGTCAACTAATGAAAAACTGTTTTTT.